Presented here are 10 T cell receptor beta chains from one specimen sequenced in a study of blood T cell repertoires in COVID-19. The protocol was immunoSEQ multiplex PCR, while the TCRdb copy is restricted to in-frame clones and leaves out a portion. This sample yields 80,000 to 100,000 clones, of which 90% to 95% are seen a single time; less than 5% belongs to the top ten. Material for sequencing was peripheral blood. The receptors were gathered from a human donor with active COVID-19. The donor label of this sample is uncertain.

This clone was picked up a small number of times. This chain links TRBV20-1 with TRBJ2-7; 7 positions agree with TRBD1. CDR3 length equals 10 residues. The junction had 11 bases not matched to a gene; V was cut back by 8 bases and J by 13 bases. CDR1 is DFQATT and CDR2 is SNEGSKA in the germline V gene (reference sequence). The CDR3: CSLYSGTAYF. The DNA of the CDR3 is TGCAGTCTTTATTCCGGGACAGCATACTTC.

This chain joins TRBV4-1 and TRBJ2-1; a possible D gene is TRBD2 (5 bases). Trimming took 0 bases from V and 4 from J, leaving 10 bases between them. Germline lookup yields CDR1 MGHRA and CDR2 YSYEKL. This CDR3 has 15 residues. CDR3 sequence: CASSQDQTIYNEQFF. CDR3 in DNA: TGCGCCAGCAGCCAAGATCAGACTATTTACAATGAGCAGTTCTTC.

The chain carries TRBV7-6 and TRBJ2-7; 10 positions match TRBD2. V trimming: 5 bases; J trimming: 2 bases; junction bases outside the gene matches: 12. Germline V gene sequence: CDR1 SGHVS, CDR2 FNYEAQ. The CDR3 is made up of 17 amino acids. CDR3 nucleotide sequence: TGTGCCAGCAGCCCCCGCTCCGGGACTAGCGCGACCTACGAGCAGTACTTC. This encodes CASSPRSGTSATYEQYF.

This chain's CDR3 is CASSYPGEPQHF. CDR3 DNA sequence: TGTGCCAGCAGTTACCCAGGGGAGCCCCAGCATTTT. This rearrangement joins TRBV6-6 to TRBJ1-5; TRBD1 is a possible D gene (6 bases). V was trimmed by 2 bases and J by 8 bases, leaving 7 bases between them. CDR3 length: 12 amino acids. Germline CDR1 MNHNY, CDR2 SVGAGI (reference sequence).

The chain recombines TRBV20-1 with TRBJ2-3, with TRBD1 identical over 8 bases. The CDR3 sequence is 11 residues long. Trimming took 6 bases from V and 8 from J; bases not matched to a gene: 4. Germline V gene sequence: CDR1 DFQATT, CDR2 SNEGSKA (reference sequence). The CDR3 protein is CSAPGGGTQYF. The CDR3, as DNA: TGCAGTGCACCAGGGGGCGGTACGCAGTATTTT.

CDR3 in DNA: TGCGCCAGCAGCTTGTACCCGGGCACTGAAGCTTTCTTT. Encoded protein: CASSLYPGTEAFF. This chain joins TRBV5-1 and TRBJ1-1, with D unresolved. V was shortened by 1 base and J by 4 bases, with 8 bases between the two germline ends. The CDR3 is 13 residues long. Germline V CDR1 and CDR2: SGHRS, YFSETQ.

This chain links TRBV18 with TRBJ2-5, with 8 bases aligning to TRBD1. Germline V CDR1 and CDR2: KGHSH, LQKENI. After removal of 2 bases from V and 7 bases from J, the junction contained 6 bases not matched to a gene. The CDR3 extends over 14 amino acids. CDR3 nucleotide sequence: TGTGCCAGCTCACCATTTCAGGGGGCCGTGACCCAGTACTTC. It yields the protein CASSPFQGAVTQYF.

The chain joins TRBV15 to TRBJ1-1; the D gene is possibly TRBD1 (6 bases). The CDR3 length is 15 residues. V lost 4 bases, J lost 0 bases, and 12 bases lay in between. Per germline, CDR1 LNHNV and CDR2 YYDKDF (reference sequence). The CDR3: CATSTTNRVNTEAFF. The CDR3 DNA reads TGTGCCACCAGCACAACGAACAGGGTGAACACTGAAGCTTTCTTT.

The rearrangement links TRBV3-1 (or the pseudogene TRBV3-2) to TRBJ1-3; D perhaps matches TRBD1 (6 bases). CDR1 is LGHDT, CDR2 YNNKEL, per germline (reference sequence). This CDR3 comprises 15 residues. V was cut by 4 bases and J by 0 bases, with 10 bases left in between. The CDR3 DNA reads as TGTGCCAGCAGCCCAGGGACACTCTCTGGAAACACCATATATTTT. The encoded protein is CASSPGTLSGNTIYF.

The chain combines TRBV11-2 with TRBJ2-6, with D perhaps matching TRBD2 (5 bases). The CDR3 loop spans 16 amino acids. Germline CDR1 is SGHAT and CDR2 is FQNNGV. Between the trimmed V and J ends, which lost 3 bases and 0 bases, there was a span of 9 bases. DNA for the CDR3: TGTGCCAGCAGCTTTTTCCGGGGCTCTGGGGCCAACGTCCTGACTTTC. Translated: CASSFFRGSGANVLTF.